Listed below are T cell receptor beta chains from one sample, sequenced in a study of human T cells and chemical hapten exposure. MiXCR was run by TCRdb on the RACE reads, yielding one entry per CDR3 protein. The data hold more than 150,000 distinct CDR3 sequences, with 24% observed a single time. The specimen was whole blood, collected in connection with sensitization to the hapten diphenylcyclopropenone (DPC). Receptors were obtained from a woman aged 40 to 50 with alopecia areata. Some clones in this sample may be carry-over from other donors' samples. Each CDR3 is given with its conserved first and last residue. The D gene is left open where the match is weak. Size is omitted from some rows. Given values are once, few, many or a class for expanded clones.

v_gene	d_gene	abundance	j_gene	CDR3aa	CDR3nt
TRBV20-1	.	once	TRBJ2-6	CSAHSIGGANVLTF	TGCAGTGCTCACTCAATTGGGGGGGCCAACGTCCTGACTTTC
TRBV6-4	.	few	TRBJ1-3	CASSDFSTTGNTIYF	TGTGCCAGCAGTGACTTCTCGACCACTGGAAACACCATATATTTT
TRBV20-1	TRBD1	.	TRBJ2-1	CSAGQGPFPNEQFF	TGCAGTGCTGGACAGGGTCCGTTTCCGAATGAGCAGTTCTTC
TRBV6-5	TRBD2	few	TRBJ2-2	CASRVLAGVTGELFF	TGTGCCAGCAGGGTACTAGCGGGAGTTACTGGGGAGCTGTTTTTT
TRBV11-2	TRBD2	.	TRBJ2-3	CASSLGLAGRVSTDTQYF	TGTGCCAGCAGCTTAGGACTAGCGGGACGGGTTAGCACAGATACGCAGTATTTT
TRBV28	TRBD1	.	TRBJ2-2	CAATGINTGELFF	TGTGCCGCGACAGGGATCAACACCGGGGAGCTGTTTTTT
TRBV4-2	TRBD2	.	TRBJ2-3	CASSRLADRTDTQYF	TGTGCCAGCAGCCGACTAGCGGATCGCACAGATACGCAGTATTTT
TRBV6-1	.	once	TRBJ2-1	CASRSLGVGEQFF	TGTGCCAGCAGGTCCCTAGGCGTTGGTGAGCAGTTCTTC
TRBV20-1	.	few	TRBJ1-6	CSARRGLGSPLHF	TGCAGTGCTAGACGCGGACTTGGGTCACCCCTCCACTTT
TRBV9	.	many	TRBJ1-3	CASSETGSGNTIYF	TGTGCCAGCAGCGAGACAGGAAGTGGAAACACCATATATTTT
TRBV27	TRBD2	few	TRBJ2-1	CASSSLTSGGEQFF	TGTGCCAGCAGTTCACTGACTAGCGGGGGTGAGCAGTTCTTC
TRBV15	.	.	TRBJ2-4	CATSRRPSGQGGFVQYF	TGTGCCACCAGCAGAAGGCCCTCCGGGCAGGGAGGTTTCGTTCAGTACTTC
TRBV7-2	TRBD2	.	TRBJ2-2	CASSTDLTSGATGELFF	TGTGCCAGCAGCACCGATCTGACTAGCGGGGCCACCGGGGAGCTGTTTTTT
TRBV7-2	.	few	TRBJ2-1	CASSSYAYNEQFF	TGTGCCAGCAGCTCATATGCCTACAATGAGCAGTTCTTC
TRBV6-5	.	.	TRBJ2-1	CASRESGVMYNEQFF	TGTGCCAGCAGAGAATCAGGGGTGATGTACAATGAGCAGTTCTTC
TRBV11-3	TRBD2	few	TRBJ2-1	CASSSGLAANEQFF	TGTGCCAGCAGCTCGGGACTAGCGGCCAATGAGCAGTTCTTC
TRBV6-2/TRBV6-3	TRBD1	.	TRBJ2-7	CASSPRQGPSEQYF	TGTGCCAGCAGTCCCCGACAGGGGCCCAGTGAGCAGTACTTC
TRBV2	.	few	TRBJ2-7	CASTDSYEQYF	TGTGCCAGCACTGACAGCTACGAGCAGTACTTC
TRBV5-1	.	.	TRBJ2-3	CASSTASSTDTQYF	TGCGCCAGCAGTACAGCCTCTAGCACAGATACGCAGTATTTT
TRBV20-1	.	few	TRBJ1-5	CSASRDFNQPQHF	TGCAGTGCTTCCCGGGACTTCAATCAGCCCCAGCATTTT
TRBV6-2/TRBV6-3	.	.	TRBJ2-1	CASSHSGGMSNEQFF	TGTGCCAGCAGCCATTCTGGGGGGATGTCCAATGAGCAGTTCTTC
TRBV6-2/TRBV6-3	.	few	TRBJ1-4	CASRKTGRGFSEKLFF	TGTGCCAGCAGAAAAACCGGCCGGGGATTTAGTGAAAAACTGTTTTTT
TRBV4-2	.	.	TRBJ2-7	CASSLSGTDYEQYF	TGTGCCAGCAGCCTATCCGGGACCGACTACGAGCAGTACTTC
TRBV5-6	.	few	TRBJ2-5	CASSRRQNQETQYF	TGTGCCAGCAGCCGACGACAGAACCAAGAGACCCAGTACTTC
TRBV29-1	.	few	TRBJ1-2	CSVETYTGYTF	TGCAGCGTTGAGACCTATACAGGCTACACCTTC
TRBV7-2	.	.	TRBJ2-3	CASSLRRTVSITDTQYF	TGTGCCAGCAGCTTGAGAAGGACCGTTTCGATCACAGATACGCAGTATTTT
TRBV25-1	.	.	TRBJ1-5	CASSPLGRVDQPQHF	TGTGCCAGCAGTCCCCTGGGGAGGGTAGACCAGCCCCAGCATTTT
TRBV28	.	.	TRBJ1-2	CASSPNRLSGYTF	TGTGCCAGCAGTCCTAACCGGCTGAGTGGCTACACCTTC
TRBV4-2	.	.	TRBJ2-6	CASSQPGEAGANVLTF	TGTGCCAGCAGCCAACCTGGGGAGGCCGGGGCCAACGTCCTGACTTTC
TRBV4-1	TRBD1	few	TRBJ1-3	CASSQNPPGQGNFGNTIYF	TGCGCCAGCAGCCAAAATCCCCCGGGACAGGGGAATTTTGGAAACACCATATATTTT
TRBV20-1	.	.	TRBJ2-1	CSAREGGLRRQEQFF	TGCAGTGCTAGGGAGGGGGGACTTCGGCGACAGGAGCAGTTCTTC
TRBV24-1	.	many	TRBJ2-1	CATSDYNEQFF	TGTGCCACCAGTGATTACAATGAGCAGTTCTTC
TRBV20-1	.	few	TRBJ2-1	CSAAQSSNEQFF	TGCAGTGCCGCACAATCTAGCAATGAGCAGTTCTTC
TRBV2	.	.	TRBJ2-3	CASVGVAASTDTQYF	TGTGCCAGCGTAGGGGTAGCGGCAAGCACAGATACGCAGTATTTT
TRBV4-1	TRBD2	.	TRBJ2-1	CASSQDPAGGLNNEQFF	TGCGCCAGCAGCCAAGATCCCGCGGGGGGCCTAAACAATGAGCAGTTCTTC
TRBV10-3	TRBD2	.	TRBJ2-3	CAISESGRAVDTQYF	TGTGCCATCAGTGAAAGCGGGAGGGCCGTAGATACGCAGTATTTT